The text below deals with one TCR beta chain. The CDR3 totals 13 residues. Looked up from germline, CDR1 is SGDLS and CDR2 is YYNGEE. V was trimmed by 5 bases and J by 0 bases, leaving 8 bases between them. This sample stems from a study of siplizumab effects on memory and regulatory T cells. Clones were sequenced by immunoSEQ multiplex PCR, and TCRdb holds only the in-frame ones, with some missing. The table lists tens of thousands of clones, around 97% of them singletons. Sequenced material: naive CD8+ T cells sorted from blood. The receptor was isolated from a human donor in good health. The chain is built from TRBV9 and TRBJ1-1; D is ambiguous. The CDR3 region is CASSSEMNTEAFF. The CDR3 bases are TGTGCCAGCAGTAGCGAAATGAACACTGAAGCTTTCTTT.